The sequence of this T cell receptor (beta chain) was determined in a study of blood T cells in healthy people across ages. Study outcomes and limitations: Naive and antigen-experienced cells could not be conclusively compared, given unsorted PBMCs. When set beside aged donors, long-lived donors presented more naive CD4+ cells and higher diversity. Estimates drawn from one million T cells were deemed to understate diversity. The recorded TCR beta diversity per million T cells decreased in a roughly linear manner with age.

Primed by a sample-barcoded 5' primer and a J-beta primer mix, a second PCR proceeded for roughly 7 to 12 cycles. One entry per CDR3 protein results from TCRdb running MiXCR on the 5' RACE reads. The sample includes about 680,000 distinct CDR3 sequences, around half of them seen just once. V was trimmed by 3 bases and J by 1 base, leaving 7 bases between them. The CDR3 length is 13 residues. Germline-derived CDR1 and CDR2 are MNHEY and SMNVEV (reference sequence). In the case of this clonotype: As yet, its antigen is unknown.

The chain employs TRBV27 and TRBJ2-7; no firm D call. Input material: blood. The receptor was isolated from a woman aged 55-70 years in good health. The CDR3 region is CASSFGHSYEQYF. CDR3 bases: TGTGCCAGCAGTTTTGGTCATTCCTACGAGCAGTACTTC.